This T cell receptor (beta chain) was documented in a study of blood T cell repertoires in COVID-19 (dated by TCRdb to 2020 to 2022). The study in broad terms: Samples from collaborators originated in the United States, Italy and Spain and spanned both the acute and convalescent phases of COVID-19. The prospective study material was composed of cDNA or gDNA derived from T cells, B-cell-depleted T cells, or PBMCs. The repertoires were made available in a free public database intended to serve as a resource for research on the immune response to SARS-CoV-2. HLA class I and class II types, where available, came from metadata supplied by the sample provider rather than from assay-based typing. Subjects who had been exposed to COVID-19, were actively infected with it, or had recovered from it provided the deeply sampled blood TCRbeta repertoires that made up the dataset. The samples were drawn from the first 160 participants of the ongoing ImmuneRACE study and from about 1,200 subjects provided by 6 global collaborators. Sample metadata almost always included a de-identified subject ID, COVID-19 status, age in years and sex. Study-level results and caveats: The amount of clinical and demographic metadata varied by source and participant and was provided uncurated.

About this clone itself: It has no known antigen specificity. The sample holds no much larger clone one base away, and base qualities are not on file.

Germline trimming amounts to 7 bases on V and 5 bases on J, with 11 as the count of junction bases outside the gene matches. The cysteine opens and the phenylalanine closes a CDR3 of 15 amino acids. Of all the DNA, just the CDR3 is kept, 45 bases in frame from base 1. CDR1 and CDR2 are read off the germline V gene as SGHRS and YFSETQ. Each collaborating institution followed its own protocols to collect whole blood in K2EDTA tubes. For TCRbeta analysis, collaborators shipped samples as frozen whole blood, isolated PBMCs, or DNA extracted from either of those sample types. TCRbeta CDR3 regions were amplified from genomic DNA by means of the immunoSEQ Assay, a bias-controlled multiplex PCR. Turning to the authors' computational methods: Within the assay, amplification of reference gene primers was used to estimate how many nucleated cells each sample contained. To quantify the absolute abundance of each unique TCRbeta CDR3 rearrangement, sequence reads were collapsed and filtered. For each sample, productive Simpson clonality was calculated by taking the square root of Simpson's diversity index across productive rearrangements. TCRdb took this table from immuneACCESS and kept in-frame rearrangements with V and J called. Such tables lack part of the clones; where checked against another copy, unresolved V genes explain under half of the gap, and the rest is unexplained. The V and J calls and clone size are taken from that table; D and trimming were inferred from the DNA. The sample table records some 460,000 clones; around 89% of these occur just once. Of the sample, roughly 4% is held by the ten largest clones.

The chain is made from TRBV5-1 and TRBJ2-5; TRBD1 fits 10 bases in the junction. The sample taken for sequencing was peripheral blood. The origin of this receptor is a woman aged 25 to 39 with acute or convalescent COVID-19. This receptor carries the CDR3 CASSNRQGARETQYF. The sequenced DNA: TGCGCCAGCTCTAACCGACAGGGGGCGCGGGAGACCCAGTACTTC.